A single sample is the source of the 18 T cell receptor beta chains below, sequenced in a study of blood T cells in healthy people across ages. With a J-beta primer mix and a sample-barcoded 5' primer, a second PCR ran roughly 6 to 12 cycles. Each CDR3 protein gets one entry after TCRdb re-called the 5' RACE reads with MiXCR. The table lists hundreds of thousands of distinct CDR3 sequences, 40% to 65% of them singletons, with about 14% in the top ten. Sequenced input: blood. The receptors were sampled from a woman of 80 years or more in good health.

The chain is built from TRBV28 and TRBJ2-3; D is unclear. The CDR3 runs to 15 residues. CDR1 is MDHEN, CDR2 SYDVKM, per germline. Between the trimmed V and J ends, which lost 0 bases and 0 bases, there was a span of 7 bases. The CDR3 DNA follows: TGTGCCAGCAGTTTATGGACCTTGAGCACAGATACGCAGTATTTT. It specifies CASSLWTLSTDTQYF. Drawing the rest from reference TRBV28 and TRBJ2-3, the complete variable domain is DVKVTQSSRYLVKRTGEKVFLECVQDMDHENMFWYRQDPGLGLRLIYFSYDVKMKEKGDIPEGYSVSREKKERFSLILESASTNQTSMYLCASSLWTLSTDTQYFGPGTRLTVL.

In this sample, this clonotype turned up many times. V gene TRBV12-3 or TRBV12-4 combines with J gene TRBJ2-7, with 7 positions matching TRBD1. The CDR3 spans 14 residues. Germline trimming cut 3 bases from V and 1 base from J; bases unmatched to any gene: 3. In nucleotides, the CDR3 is TGTGCCAGCAGTTTCAGACAGGGTTCCTACGAGCAGTACTTC. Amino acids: CASSFRQGSYEQYF.

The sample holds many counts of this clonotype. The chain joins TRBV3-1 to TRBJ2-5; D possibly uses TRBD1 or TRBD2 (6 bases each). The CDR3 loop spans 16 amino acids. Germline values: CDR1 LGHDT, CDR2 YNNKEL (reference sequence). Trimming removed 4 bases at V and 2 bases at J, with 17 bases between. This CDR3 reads CASSRKGGVKQETQYF. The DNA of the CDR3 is TGTGCCAGCAGCCGGAAGGGGGGCGTGAAACAAGAGACCCAGTACTTC.

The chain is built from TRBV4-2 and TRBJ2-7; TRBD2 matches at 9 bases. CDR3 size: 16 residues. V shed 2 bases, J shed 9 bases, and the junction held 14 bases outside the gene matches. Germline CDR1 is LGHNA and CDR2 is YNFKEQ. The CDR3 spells CASSQRRLAGTKRQYF. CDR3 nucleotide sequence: TGTGCCAGCAGCCAACGCCGTCTAGCGGGAACAAAACGGCAGTACTTC.

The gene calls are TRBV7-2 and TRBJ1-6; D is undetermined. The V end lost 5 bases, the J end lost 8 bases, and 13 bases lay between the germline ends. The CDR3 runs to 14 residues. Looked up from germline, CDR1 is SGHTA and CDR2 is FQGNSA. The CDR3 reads CASSIKFADSPLHF. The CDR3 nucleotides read TGTGCCAGCAGCATAAAGTTCGCGGATTCACCCCTCCACTTT.

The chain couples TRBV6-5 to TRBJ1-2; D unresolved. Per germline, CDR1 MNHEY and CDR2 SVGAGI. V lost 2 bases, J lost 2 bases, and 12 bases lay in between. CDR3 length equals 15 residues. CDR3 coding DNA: TGTGCCAGCAGTTACACGCGAAACGGGAACTATGGCTACACCTTC. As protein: CASSYTRNGNYGYTF.

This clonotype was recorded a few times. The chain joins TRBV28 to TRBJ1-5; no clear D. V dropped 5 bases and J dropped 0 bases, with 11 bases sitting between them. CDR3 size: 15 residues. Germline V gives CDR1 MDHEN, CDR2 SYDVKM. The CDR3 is CASSLTAGSNQPQHF. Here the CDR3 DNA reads TGTGCCAGCAGTCTCACGGCGGGTAGCAATCAGCCCCAGCATTTT.

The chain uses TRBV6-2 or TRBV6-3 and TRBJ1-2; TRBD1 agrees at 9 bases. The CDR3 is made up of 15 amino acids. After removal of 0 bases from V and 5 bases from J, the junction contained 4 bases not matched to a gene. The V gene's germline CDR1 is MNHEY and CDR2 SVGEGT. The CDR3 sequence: CASSYSGQGEYGYTF. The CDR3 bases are TGTGCCAGCAGTTACTCGGGACAGGGAGAGTATGGCTACACCTTC.

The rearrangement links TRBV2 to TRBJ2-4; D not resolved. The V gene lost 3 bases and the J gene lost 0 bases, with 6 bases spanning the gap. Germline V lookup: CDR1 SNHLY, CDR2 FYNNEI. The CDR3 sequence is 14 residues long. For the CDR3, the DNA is TGTGCCAGCAGTGACAGCCAAGCCAAAAACATTCAGTACTTC. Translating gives CASSDSQAKNIQYF.

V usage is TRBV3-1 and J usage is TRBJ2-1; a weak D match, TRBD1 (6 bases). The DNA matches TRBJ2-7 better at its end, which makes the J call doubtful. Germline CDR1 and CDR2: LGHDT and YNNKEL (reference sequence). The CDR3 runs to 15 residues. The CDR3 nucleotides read TGTGCCAGCAGCCAAGATGGGACATACTACAATGAGCAGTACTTC. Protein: CASSQDGTYYNEQYF.

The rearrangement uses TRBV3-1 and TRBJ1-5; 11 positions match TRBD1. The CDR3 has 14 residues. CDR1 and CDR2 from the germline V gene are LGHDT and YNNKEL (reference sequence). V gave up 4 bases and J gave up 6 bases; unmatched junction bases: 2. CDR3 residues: CASSRTGGGQPQHF. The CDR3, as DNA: TGTGCCAGCAGCCGGACAGGGGGCGGTCAGCCCCAGCATTTT.

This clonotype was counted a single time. CDR3 residues: CASSPSEAYNEQFF. CDR3 bases: TGCGCCAGCTCCCCTTCGGAAGCCTACAATGAGCAGTTCTTC. V is TRBV4-3 and J is TRBJ2-1; unclear D gene. V lost 8 bases and J 2 bases, leaving 13 bases between the germline ends. The CDR3 loop spans 14 amino acids. CDR1 and CDR2 from the germline V gene are LGHNA and YSLEER.

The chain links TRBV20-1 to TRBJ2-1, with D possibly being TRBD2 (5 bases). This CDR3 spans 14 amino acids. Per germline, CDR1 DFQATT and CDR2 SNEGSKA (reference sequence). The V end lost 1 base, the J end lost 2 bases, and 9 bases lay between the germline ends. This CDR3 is CSARVQRTYNEQFF. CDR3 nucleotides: TGCAGTGCTAGAGTCCAGCGGACCTACAATGAGCAGTTCTTC.

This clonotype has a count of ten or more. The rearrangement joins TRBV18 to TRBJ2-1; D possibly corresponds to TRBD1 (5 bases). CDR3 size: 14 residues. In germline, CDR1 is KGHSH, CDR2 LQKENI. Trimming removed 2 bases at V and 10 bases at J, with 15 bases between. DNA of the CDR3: TGTGCCAGCTCACCAGAGGAAAAAGGGGTCGAGCAGTTCTTC. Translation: CASSPEEKGVEQFF.

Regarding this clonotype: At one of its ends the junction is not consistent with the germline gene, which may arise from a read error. CDR3: CANSSGQGYGYTF. The CDR3, as DNA: TGTGCCAACAGTTCGGGACAGGGCTATGGCTACACCTTC. V gene TRBV27 combines with J gene TRBJ1-2, with 9 bases fitting TRBD1. CDR1 and CDR2 from the germline V gene are MNHEY and SMNVEV (reference sequence). The CDR3 runs to 13 residues.

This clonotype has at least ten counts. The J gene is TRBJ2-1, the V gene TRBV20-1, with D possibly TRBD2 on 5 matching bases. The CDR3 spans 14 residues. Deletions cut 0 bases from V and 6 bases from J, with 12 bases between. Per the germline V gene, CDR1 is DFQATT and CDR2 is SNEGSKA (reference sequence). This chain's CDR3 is CSARDRRGFNEQFF. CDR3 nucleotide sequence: TGCAGTGCTAGAGACCGACGAGGGTTCAATGAGCAGTTCTTC.

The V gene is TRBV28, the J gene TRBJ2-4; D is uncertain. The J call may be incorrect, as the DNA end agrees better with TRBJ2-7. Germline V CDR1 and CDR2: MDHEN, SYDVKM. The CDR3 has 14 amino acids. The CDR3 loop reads CASSNHRRPYEQYF. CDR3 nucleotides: TGTGCCAGCAGCAACCACAGACGCCCCTACGAGCAGTACTTC.

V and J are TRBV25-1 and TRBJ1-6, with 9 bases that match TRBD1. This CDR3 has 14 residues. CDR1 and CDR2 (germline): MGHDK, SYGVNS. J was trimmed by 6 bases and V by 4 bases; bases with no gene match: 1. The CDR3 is CASSGTGVNSPLHF. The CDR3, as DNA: TGTGCCAGCAGTGGGACAGGGGTTAATTCACCCCTCCACTTT.